This T cell receptor (beta chain) derives from a study of identical twins. Germline V CDR1 and CDR2: SGHDN, FVKESK. This CDR3 has 14 residues. Template switching, a step in the protocol, added a universal primer site, and cDNA carried unique molecular identifiers. TCRdb independently ran MiXCR on the 5' RACE reads; one entry per CDR3 protein. The profile shows 1.5 million to 2 million distinct CDR3 sequences, 32% of them singletons. The chain carries TRBV14 and TRBJ2-7; tentatively, D is TRBD2 (5 bases). The J call may be faulty, since TRBJ2-4 better matches the DNA end. The source material was cord blood. This TCR was sampled from a newborn girl in good health. DNA of the CDR3: TGTGCCAGCAGCCAAGACCCCGGGAATGGCATTCAGTACTTC. It is translated as CASSQDPGNGIQYF.